The 14 T cell receptor beta chains below were found in one sample sequenced in a study of patients and donors after allogeneic stem cell transplantation. Via MiXCR, TCRdb re-called the RT-PCR reads, giving one row per CDR3 protein. The sample shows 15,000 or so distinct CDR3 sequences, 27% of them seen only once. Sequenced sample: blood, either unsorted or a sorted T cell fraction (not recorded which). The receptors stem from a human donor who was either an allogeneic HSCT recipient or a stem cell or donor lymphocyte infusion donor (not recorded which). It is not recorded whose cells these are; they may come from a transplant donor.

The V and J genes are TRBV6-5 and TRBJ1-5; perhaps TRBD1 as D (5 bases). V lost 0 bases to trimming and J lost 3 bases, with 9 bases between them. Per the germline V gene, CDR1 is MNHEY and CDR2 is SVGAGI. The CDR3 loop spans 15 amino acids. The CDR3 nucleotides are TGTGCCAGCAGTTACTCAAGAGGGGACAATCAGCCCCAGCATTTT. Its protein product is CASSYSRGDNQPQHF.

In its sample, this clonotype was seen many times. The rearrangement uses TRBV27 and TRBJ1-6, with 9 nucleotides matching TRBD1. Trimming at V came to 4 bases and at J to 7 bases, leaving 5 bases not matched to a gene. Germline V gene data show CDR1 as MNHEY and CDR2 as SMNVEV (reference sequence). The CDR3 loop spans 15 amino acids. CDR3 protein: CASSSRTGANSPLHF. DNA for the CDR3: TGTGCCAGCAGTTCGAGGACAGGGGCAAATTCACCCCTCCACTTT.

This clonotype was seen a few times. The chain links TRBV10-3 to TRBJ1-2, with TRBD1 matching over 11 bases. The CDR3 length is 15 residues. Germline lookup yields CDR1 ENHRY and CDR2 SYGVKD. V lost 5 bases and J lost 7; bases outside the gene matches: 9. The CDR3 region is CAISIPGQGVSGYTF. In DNA, the CDR3 is TGTGCCATCAGTATACCGGGACAGGGGGTCTCTGGCTACACCTTC.

This clonotype was observed a few times. The chain combines TRBV9 with TRBJ2-1; a weak D match, TRBD1 (5 bases). Germline values: CDR1 SGDLS, CDR2 YYNGEE. This CDR3 contains 14 residues. V was pared by 2 bases and J by 3 bases, with 9 bases between. CDR3 loop: CASSVGPLYNEQFF. The CDR3 bases are TGTGCCAGCAGCGTGGGGCCACTCTACAATGAGCAGTTCTTC.

This clonotype was counted a few times. The rearrangement links TRBV7-9 to TRBJ1-6; D unresolved. Per germline, CDR1 SEHNR and CDR2 FQNEAQ (reference sequence). The ends were cut back, 0 bases at V and 7 bases at J, with 7 bases in the middle. CDR3 length: 14 amino acids. Here the CDR3 DNA reads TGTGCCAGCAGCTTAGCGGGAACGAATTCACCCCTCCACTTT. Protein sequence: CASSLAGTNSPLHF.

This clonotype was seen a handful of times. CDR3: CASSQGGPRSPLHF. The CDR3 nucleotides are TGTGCCAGCAGCCAAGGTGGCCCGAGATCACCCCTCCACTTT. The rearrangement uses TRBV4-2 and TRBJ1-6, with no clear D. Trimming cost V 1 base and J 10 bases, with 11 bases left between them. Germline CDR1 reads LGHNA; CDR2 reads YNFKEQ. CDR3 length: 14 amino acids.

This chain links TRBV6-2 or TRBV6-3 with TRBJ1-5, with 7 bases aligning to TRBD1. The germline V gene encodes CDR1 MNHEY and CDR2 SVGEGT. The CDR3 runs to 14 residues. V shed 8 bases and J 4 bases; nucleotides not matched to a gene: 8. CDR3 bases: TGTGCCAGCGGGTACAGGGGACTTAATCAGCCCCAGCATTTT. Translated, it gives CASGYRGLNQPQHF.

This clonotype was seen a few times. The chain uses TRBV20-1 and TRBJ1-5; weak D call: TRBD1 (5 bases). V was clipped by 4 bases and J by 0 bases, with 7 bases between them. This CDR3 contains 13 residues. The germline V gene encodes CDR1 DFQATT and CDR2 SNEGSKA (reference sequence). CDR3 DNA: TGCAGTGCTACACAGGATAGCAATCAGCCCCAGCATTTT. Translating gives CSATQDSNQPQHF.

The rearrangement joins TRBV5-1 to TRBJ2-1, with 7 bases identical to TRBD2. Germline CDR1 and CDR2: SGHRS and YFSETQ. This CDR3 has 15 amino acids. V lost 3 bases, J lost 4 bases, and 7 bases stayed unmatched. The CDR3 DNA reads as TGCGCCAGCAGCTCCGGGACTAACCTTTACAATGAGCAGTTCTTC. It specifies CASSSGTNLYNEQFF.

This clonotype was found a few times. This chain joins TRBV27 and TRBJ1-6; D is ambiguous. Germline loops: CDR1 MNHEY, CDR2 SMNVEV (reference sequence). The CDR3 consists of 14 residues. V gave up 3 bases and J gave up 15 bases, with 18 bases separating them. The CDR3 reads CASSLIPPKRFLHF. Here the CDR3 DNA reads TGTGCCAGCAGTTTGATTCCCCCTAAGCGGTTCCTCCACTTT.

This clonotype is deemed medium-sized. The chain joins TRBV24-1 to TRBJ1-1; TRBD1 matches at 8 bases. Germline trimming cut 0 bases from V and 10 bases from J; bases unmatched to any gene: 12. From germline, CDR1 is KGHDR and CDR2 SFDVKD. The CDR3 totals 16 residues. CDR3 nucleotides: TGTGCCACCAGTGATTTGCCTCAGGACAGGGAAGAGCGAGCTTTCTTT. Encoded protein: CATSDLPQDREERAFF.

This clonotype was seen a few times. V is TRBV5-5 and J is TRBJ1-6, with a possible D match to TRBD1 (6 bases). The CDR3 is made up of 15 amino acids. Trimming shortened V by 0 bases and J by 10 bases, and 14 bases separated the two germline ends. Germline lookup yields CDR1 SGHKS and CDR2 YYEKEE (reference sequence). CDR3 sequence reads: CASSLATGAGSPLHF. CDR3 sequence (DNA): TGTGCCAGCAGCTTGGCCACGGGGGCAGGGTCACCCCTCCACTTT.

The J gene is TRBJ2-5, the V gene TRBV18; the D is unclear. Per germline, CDR1 KGHSH and CDR2 LQKENI. The V and J ends lost 6 bases and 2 bases respectively, with 16 bases between them. The CDR3 length is 15 residues. Here the CDR3 reads CASSPTRNTQETQYF. CDR3 bases: TGTGCCAGCTCGCCTACACGGAACACTCAAGAGACCCAGTACTTC. The full variable domain, in which reference TRBV18 and TRBJ2-5 provide the parts outside the CDR3, is NAGVMQNPRHLVRRRGQEARLRCSPMKGHSHVYWYRQLPEEGLKFMVYLQKENIIDESGMPKERFSAEFPKEGPSILRIQQVVRGDSAAYFCASSPTRNTQETQYFGPGTRLLVL.

By share, this clonotype counts as medium-sized. The gene calls are TRBV7-9 and TRBJ1-4, with D tentatively TRBD1 (6 bases). The germline V and J ends were trimmed by 5 bases and 8 bases, with 15 bases remaining between them. Germline V CDR1 and CDR2: SEHNR, FQNEAQ (reference sequence). This CDR3 is 14 amino acids long. The CDR3 reads CASSTGILTEKLFF. CDR3 DNA sequence: TGTGCCAGCAGCACAGGGATCTTAACCGAAAAACTGTTTTTT.